A single T cell receptor beta chain is shown here with its context. Its antigen is currently not known. Base qualities are not provided; no much larger clone lies one nucleotide away. CD8 naive samples were CD45RO-negative cells positively selected for CCR7, giving a CD45RA+CCR7+ population that excluded TemRA cells. Donors were healthy HIV-negative adults with no recently reported acute infections or vaccinations. All donors were Caucasian adults living in Nashville, Tennessee, USA. After blood collection by leukapheresis, PBMCs were isolated using Ficoll-Histopaque density gradient centrifugation and then cryopreserved in the vapor phase of liquid nitrogen. Analytical flow cytometry was used to check the purity and quantity of every magnetically sorted T cell population. Genomic DNA was isolated from every sorted fraction and measured by UV absorbance on a Nanodrop 2000c. TCR CDR3 regions were amplified from genomic DNA by multiplex PCR using the deep immunoSEQ assay. Genomic DNA extracted from each cell subset was distributed evenly over all wells of several immunoSEQ 96-well plates, and each plate served as one replicate. For sorted subsets, 200 to 250 ng genomic DNA, equal to 25,000 to 35,000 T cell genomes, was loaded into each replicate PCR. Purified libraries were quantified with a Qubit 3.0 fluorometer, sized on a Bioanalyzer 2100, and re-quantified with the KAPA Library Quantification kit. A separate single-read 150-cycle Illumina NextSeq 550 flow cell was used to sequence each immunoSEQ 96-well plate. Turning to the authors' computational methods: Because only junctional sequences without quality scores were contained in the immunoSEQ output, filtering matching that applied to full-length reads could not be performed. To assign V/J genes and CDR3, sequences were annotated against IMGT germline references using PyIR, a Python wrapper for IgBLAST v1.9. Reads with weak V/J assignments (E-value above 1e-6), missing CDR3, stop codons, out-of-frame junctions, or ambiguous translated residues were removed. V3J clonotypes were defined by identical inferred V gene, J gene, and CDR3 amino acid sequence. Percentage overlap between repertoires was calculated by dividing the number of shared unique clonotypes by the size of the smaller repertoire. Richness of each repertoire was evaluated using RTK rarefaction, the Chao1 estimator, and Recon v2.1 estimates of unobserved clonotypes. Generation probabilities for all TCRbeta clonotypes obtained by the gDNA method from a handful of donors were computed using OLGA. TCRdb re-hosts the immuneACCESS table, in-frame sequences only. Its copies lack some clones; in the studies checked, an unresolved V gene accounts for under half of them, and the cause for the rest is not known. V and J calls and clone size come straight from that table; D and trimming were deduced from the DNA. The sample records approximately 2,200,000 clones, roughly 91% of which are singletons. The top ten hold more than 1.5% of the sample.

The data derive from a study of shared clonotypes between healthy human individuals (dated by TCRdb to 2018 to 2020). With regard to the full study: The cohort comprised two women and a few men aged 18 to 49 years. Per donor, leukapheresis produced somewhere between about 0.94 and 10 billion PBMCs. Libraries were prepared and TCR repertoires were sequenced by different laboratories using diverse techniques, in order to increase sequencing depth and limit assay-specific biases. Blood TCR repertoires of four to six healthy adults were deeply sequenced to estimate repertoire size and the extent of clonotype sharing between individuals. Per donor, three plates each were used for CD4 naive and CD4 memory, two for CD8 naive, and one for CD8 memory.

Broader findings and caveats from the paper: Estimated clonotype richness was generally larger for naive than for memory subsets. Based on pairwise subsampling, the degree of clonotype sharing among donors was expected to be affected by sequencing depth. Compared with non-shared clonotypes, the clonotypes found in all four sorted-subset donors had higher generation probabilities. Rarefaction of sorted-subset datasets indicated incomplete sequencing despite the large sequencing depth. Because the study included a small number of donors, the genetic and exposure-history diversity represented was limited. Sharing across four donors was observed for about 4.8% of naive CD4, 3.5% of naive CD8, 2.3% of memory CD4, and about 0.39% of memory CD8 clonotypes. Sampling was limited to blood, and TCR repertoires in tissue likely differ from TCR repertoires in blood.

In the germline V gene, CDR1 corresponds to MNHNS and CDR2 to SASEGT. The germline ends are 8 bases apart after V is trimmed by 3 bases and J by 3 bases. Including the terminal cysteine and phenylalanine, the CDR3 comprises 14 residues. Just CDR3 DNA is preserved here, 42 bases in frame from base 1. Source material: naive CD8+ T cells from PBMCs. This sample's cell subset or site label indicates: CD45RA+CCR7+. This sequence originates from a man between 18 and 35 years old in good health. Some clones in this sample may be carry-over from other donors' samples. The rearranged segments are TRBV6-1 and TRBJ1-4; the D gene identity is not certain. CDR3 protein: CASSEIISNEKLFF. The bases are TGTGCCAGCAGTGAGATAATTTCTAATGAAAAACTGTTTTTT.